The 5 T cell receptor beta chains below were found in one sample sequenced in a study of cytomegalovirus exposure and HLA in healthy donors. Libraries were prepared by immunoSEQ multiplex PCR; TCRdb keeps only in-frame clonotypes and omits some of them. The sample records some 240,000 clones, 87% being singletons. The specimen sequenced was PBMCs. Receptors were obtained from a woman between 18 and 29 years old in good health and CMV-seropositive.

The chain combines TRBV2 with TRBJ2-5; D is unresolved. This CDR3 has 13 amino acids. Per germline, CDR1 SNHLY and CDR2 FYNNEI. Trimming stripped 6 bases from V and 7 bases from J, with 15 bases between. CDR3 DNA sequence: TGTGCCAGCAGCTTAGATATACGAAGGACCCAGTACTTC. It yields the protein CASSLDIRRTQYF.

J is TRBJ2-1 and V is TRBV5-1; 9 bases agree with TRBD2. The trim removed 5 bases at V and 10 bases at J, leaving 7 bases unmatched. The CDR3 spans 13 residues. Germline lookup yields CDR1 SGHRS and CDR2 YFSETQ. The CDR3 protein is CASSQIAGAEQFF. In DNA, the CDR3 is TGCGCCAGCAGTCAAATAGCGGGAGCGGAGCAGTTCTTC. Together with reference TRBV5-1 and TRBJ2-1, the CDR3 gives the full variable domain: KAGVTQTPRYLIKTRGQQVTLSCSPISGHRSVSWYQQTPGQGLQFLFEYFSETQRNKGNFPGRFSGRQFSNSRSEMNVSTLELGDSALYLCASSQIAGAEQFFGPGTRLTVL.

The chain uses TRBV28 and TRBJ2-7, with D possibly being TRBD1 (6 bases). Germline V gene lookup returns CDR1 MDHEN and CDR2 SYDVKM. The CDR3 runs to 12 residues. Trimming stripped 8 bases from V and 3 bases from J, with 11 bases between. CDR3 DNA: TGTGCCAGCGGAAGACAGGACTACGAGCAGTACTTC. As protein: CASGRQDYEQYF.

This chain links TRBV6-4 with TRBJ2-3; TRBD2 aligns across 7 bases. Trimming took 3 bases from V and 0 from J; bases not matched to a gene: 3. Germline loops: CDR1 MRHNA, CDR2 SNTAGT. This CDR3 has 15 amino acids. The CDR3 loop reads CASSEIAGSTDTQYF. As DNA, the CDR3 is TGTGCCAGCAGTGAAATAGCGGGTAGCACAGATACGCAGTATTTT.

The chain joins TRBV4-2 to TRBJ1-2, with a possible D match to TRBD1 (5 bases). Germline V lookup: CDR1 LGHNA, CDR2 YNFKEQ. This CDR3 spans 15 amino acids. V lost 4 bases and J 7 bases, leaving 19 bases between the germline ends. This CDR3 reads CASSPSGGDLSGYTF. The DNA of the CDR3 is TGTGCCAGCAGCCCCTCCGGGGGGGACCTTAGTGGCTACACCTTC.